The clone carrying this T cell receptor (beta chain) was observed a few times. What it binds is not known. These data belong to a study of T-cell memory formation after mild COVID-19. Study-wide context: The TCR clusters were mostly specific to one donor. Study outcomes and limitations: Pre-infection memory showed some responding clones, and this suggested that cross-reactive memory joined.

TCR alpha and TCR beta cDNA libraries with sample barcodes and UMIs came from 5'RACE using constant-segment primers. Using its own MiXCR run on the 5' RACE reads, TCRdb lists one record per CDR3 protein. The sample includes 540,000 or so distinct CDR3 sequences, roughly 22% seen only once; the top ten take 9.5% to 15%. The CDR3 extends over 13 amino acids. Germline CDR1 is SEHNR and CDR2 is FQNEAQ (reference sequence). The V gene lost 5 bases and the J gene lost 8 bases, with 15 bases spanning the gap. Sequencing was carried out using PBMCs or a T cell subset sorted from them (not recorded which). The clonotype was recovered from an adult woman who had mild COVID-19 (a few samples of this study predate the infection). Cell type and time point are not known. The chain is built from TRBV7-9 and TRBJ1-2; D perhaps matches TRBD1 (5 bases). The CDR3 reads CASSPPAGSGYTF. The DNA for the CDR3 is TGTGCCAGCAGCCCCCCGGCAGGGAGCGGCTACACCTTC. The whole variable domain, filled in from reference TRBV7-9 and TRBJ1-2, reads DTGVSQNPRHKITKRGQNVTFRCDPISEHNRLYWYRQTLGQGPEFLTYFQNEAQLEKSRLLSDRFSAERPKGSFSTLEIQRTEQGDSAMYLCASSPPAGSGYTFGSGTRLTVV.